This record concerns one T cell receptor beta chain sequence. No antigen is known for it. This sample is part of a study of cytomegalovirus exposure and HLA in healthy donors. Study-level findings and limits: In all likelihood, a cluster of highly shared sequence variants was a sequencing artifact. Specific recognition of CMV antigens was confirmed in vitro for a few chains (all CMV-associated).

V was cut by 3 bases and J by 0 bases, with 9 bases left in between. Germline V lookup: CDR1 SNHLY, CDR2 FYNNEI. This CDR3 is built from 14 residues. 60 Vbeta and 13 Jbeta primers were used in PCR. Generated by immunoSEQ multiplex PCR, the TCRdb table keeps only in-frame clones and is missing some. The data contain 130,000 to 150,000 clones, around 80% of them singletons. The chain links TRBV2 to TRBJ2-7; D unresolved. The sample taken for sequencing was PBMCs. This receptor was obtained from a man aged 30 to 45 in good health and CMV-seropositive. In DNA, the CDR3 is TGTGCCAGCAGTGAGCAGGTCAGCTCCTACGAGCAGTACTTC. Translated, it gives CASSEQVSSYEQYF.